Sequencing of this T cell receptor beta chain was carried out in a study of PD-L1 blockade in urothelial cancer. Overall study: Starting in the mid-2010s, patients were given atezolizumab (1,200 mg intravenously every 3 weeks). From 0 to 3 prior chemotherapy regimens had been given to the patients. Peripheral blood specimens exhibited a median yield of approximately 140,000 T cells.

Some clones are missing from TCRdb's copy, which holds only in-frame ones; the method was immunoSEQ multiplex PCR. This table holds under 40,000 clones, over 70% found once. The diagnosis in patients was locally advanced or metastatic urothelial carcinoma. Sequencing used PBMCs, obtained around atezolizumab (anti-PD-L1) treatment. The TCR sequence derives from a man between 45 and 60 years old with urothelial cancer.

The CDR3 DNA is TGTGCCACCAGCAGAGTCGTTGCGGGAGGCGGGGATGAGCAGTTCTTC. Protein sequence: CATSRVVAGGGDEQFF. The chain employs TRBV15 and TRBJ2-1; 8 nucleotides match TRBD2. The CDR3 sequence is 16 residues long. Germline V CDR1 and CDR2: LNHNV, YYDKDF (reference sequence). The V segment lost 1 base and the J segment 8 bases; nucleotides outside the gene matches: 10.